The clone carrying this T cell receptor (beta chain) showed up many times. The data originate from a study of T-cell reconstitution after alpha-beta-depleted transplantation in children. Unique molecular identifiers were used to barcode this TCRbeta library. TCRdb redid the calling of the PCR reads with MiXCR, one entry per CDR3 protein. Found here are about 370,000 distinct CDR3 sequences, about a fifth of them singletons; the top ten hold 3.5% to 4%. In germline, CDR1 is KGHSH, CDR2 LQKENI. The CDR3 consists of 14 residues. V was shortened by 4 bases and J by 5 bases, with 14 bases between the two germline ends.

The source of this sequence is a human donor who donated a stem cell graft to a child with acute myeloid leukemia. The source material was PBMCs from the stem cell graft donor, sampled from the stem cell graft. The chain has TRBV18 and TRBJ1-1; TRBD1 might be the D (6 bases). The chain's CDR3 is CASSLLQGGTEAFF. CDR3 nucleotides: TGTGCCAGCTCACTCTTACAGGGTGGAACTGAAGCTTTCTTT.